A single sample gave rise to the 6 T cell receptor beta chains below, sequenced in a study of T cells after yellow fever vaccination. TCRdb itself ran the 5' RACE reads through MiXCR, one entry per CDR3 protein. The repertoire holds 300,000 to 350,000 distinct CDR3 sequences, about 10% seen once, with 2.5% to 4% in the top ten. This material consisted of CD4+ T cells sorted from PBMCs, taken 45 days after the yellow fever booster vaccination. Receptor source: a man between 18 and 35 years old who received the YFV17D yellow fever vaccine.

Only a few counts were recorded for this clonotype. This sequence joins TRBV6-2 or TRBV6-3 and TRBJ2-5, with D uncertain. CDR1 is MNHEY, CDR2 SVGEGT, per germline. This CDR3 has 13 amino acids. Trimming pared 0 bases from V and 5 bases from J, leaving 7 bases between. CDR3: CASSYSPIETQYF. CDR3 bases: TGTGCCAGCAGTTACTCCCCCATTGAGACCCAGTACTTC.

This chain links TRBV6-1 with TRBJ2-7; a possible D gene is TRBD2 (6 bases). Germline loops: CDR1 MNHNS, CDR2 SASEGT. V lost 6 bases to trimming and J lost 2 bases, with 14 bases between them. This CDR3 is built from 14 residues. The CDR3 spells CASSRGGRPYEQYV. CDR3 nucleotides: TGTGCCAGCAGCCGTGGAGGGAGACCCTACGAGCAGTACGTC.

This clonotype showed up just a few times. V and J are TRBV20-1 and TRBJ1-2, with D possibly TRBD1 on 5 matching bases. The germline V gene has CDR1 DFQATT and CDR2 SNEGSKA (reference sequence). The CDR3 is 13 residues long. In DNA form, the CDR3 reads TGCGGATCCCGAGGGGAGGGCAACTATGGCTACACCTTC. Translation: CGSRGEGNYGYTF.

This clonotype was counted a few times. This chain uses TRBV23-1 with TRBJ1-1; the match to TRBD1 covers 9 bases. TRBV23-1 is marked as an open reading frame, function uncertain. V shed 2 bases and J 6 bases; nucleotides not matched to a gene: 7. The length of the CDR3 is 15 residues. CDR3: CASSQLGQGLPEAFF. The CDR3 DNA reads TGCGCCAGCAGTCAACTAGGACAGGGGTTGCCTGAAGCTTTCTTT.

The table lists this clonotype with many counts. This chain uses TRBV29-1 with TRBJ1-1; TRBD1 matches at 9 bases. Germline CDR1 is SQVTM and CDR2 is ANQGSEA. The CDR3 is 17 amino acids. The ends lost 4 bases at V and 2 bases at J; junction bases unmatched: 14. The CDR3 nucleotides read TGCAGCGTTGGGGGAGCGTGGACAGGGGATTTTAACACTGAAGCTTTCTTT. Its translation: CSVGGAWTGDFNTEAFF.

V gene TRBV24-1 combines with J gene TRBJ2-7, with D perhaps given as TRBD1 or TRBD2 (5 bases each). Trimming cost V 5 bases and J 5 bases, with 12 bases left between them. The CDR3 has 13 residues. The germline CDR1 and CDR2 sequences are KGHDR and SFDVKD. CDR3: CATSGGPLDEQYF. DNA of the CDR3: TGTGCCACCAGTGGGGGACCCCTCGACGAGCAGTACTTC.